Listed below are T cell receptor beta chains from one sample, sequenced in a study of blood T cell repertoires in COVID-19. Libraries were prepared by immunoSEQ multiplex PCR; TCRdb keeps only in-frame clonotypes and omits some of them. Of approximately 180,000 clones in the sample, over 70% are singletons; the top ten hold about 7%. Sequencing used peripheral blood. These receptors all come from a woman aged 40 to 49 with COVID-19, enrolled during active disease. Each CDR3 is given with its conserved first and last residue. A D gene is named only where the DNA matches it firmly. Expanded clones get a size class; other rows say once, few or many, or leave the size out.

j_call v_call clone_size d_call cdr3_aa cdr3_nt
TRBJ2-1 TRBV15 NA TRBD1 CATTPDRANEQFF TGTGCCACCACTCCGGACAGGGCCAATGAGCAGTTCTTC
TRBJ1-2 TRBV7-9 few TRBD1 CASSLARTGGNYGYTF TGTGCCAGCAGCTTAGCGAGAACAGGGGGCAACTATGGCTACACCTTC
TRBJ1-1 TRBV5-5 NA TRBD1 CASSLEQGPEAFF TGTGCCAGCAGCTTGGAACAGGGGCCTGAAGCTTTCTTT
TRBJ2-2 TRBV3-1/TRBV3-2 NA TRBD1 CASSQGTGQTGELFF TGTGCCAGCAGCCAGGGGACAGGGCAGACCGGGGAGCTGTTTTTT
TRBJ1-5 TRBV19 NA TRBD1 CASSWQGAREPQHF TGTGCCAGTAGTTGGCAGGGGGCGAGGGAGCCCCAGCATTTT
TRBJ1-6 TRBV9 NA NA CASSPRSSYNSPLHF TGTGCCAGCAGCCCAAGGAGCTCCTATAATTCACCCCTCCACTTT
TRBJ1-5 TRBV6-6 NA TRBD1 CASSRRTGDQPQHF TGTGCCAGCAGCCGACGGACAGGGGATCAGCCCCAGCATTTT
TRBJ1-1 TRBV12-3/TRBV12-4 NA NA CASRPLTGEAFF TGTGCCAGCAGGCCACTAACAGGTGAAGCTTTCTTT
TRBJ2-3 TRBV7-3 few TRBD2 CASSLTSSGGGYTDTQYF TGTGCCAGCAGCTTAACGAGTTCTGGGGGAGGGTACACAGATACGCAGTATTTT
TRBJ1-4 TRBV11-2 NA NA CASSSVQGAFNEKLFF TGTGCCAGCAGCTCTGTACAGGGCGCTTTTAATGAAAAACTGTTTTTT
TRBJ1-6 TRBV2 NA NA CASSERSSPLHF TGTGCCAGCAGTGAAAGGAGCTCACCCCTCCACTTT
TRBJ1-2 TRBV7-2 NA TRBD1 CASSHYGQGTGGYTF TGTGCCAGCAGCCACTATGGACAGGGGACAGGTGGCTACACCTTC
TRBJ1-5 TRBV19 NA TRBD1 CASTPGQGNSNQPQHF TGTGCCAGTACCCCGGGACAGGGGAATAGCAATCAGCCCCAGCATTTT
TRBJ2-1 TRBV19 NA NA CASTPRGGAYNEQFF TGTGCCAGTACCCCAAGAGGGGGAGCCTACAATGAGCAGTTCTTC
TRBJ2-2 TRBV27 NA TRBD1 CASSTYTRGQSNTGELFF TGTGCCAGCAGTACCTACACCAGGGGGCAGTCGAACACCGGGGAGCTGTTTTTT
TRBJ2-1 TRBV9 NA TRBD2 CASSGTSGSGGNEQFF TGTGCCAGCAGCGGGACATCAGGTAGCGGGGGCAATGAGCAGTTCTTC
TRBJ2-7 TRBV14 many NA CASSQPGLPNYEQYF TGTGCCAGCAGCCAACCTGGACTGCCCAACTACGAGCAGTACTTC
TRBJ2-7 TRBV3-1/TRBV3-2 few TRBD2 CASSQRLAGAEEQYF TGTGCCAGCAGTCAGCGGCTAGCGGGAGCGGAGGAGCAGTACTTC
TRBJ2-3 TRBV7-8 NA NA CASSFEGVKTDTQYF TGTGCCAGCAGCTTTGAGGGGGTGAAGACAGATACGCAGTATTTT
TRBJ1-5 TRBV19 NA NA CASSVLPLDSSNQPQHF TGTGCCAGTAGTGTATTACCCCTGGACAGCAGCAATCAGCCCCAGCATTTT
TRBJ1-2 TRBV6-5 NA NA CASSFGTGVYGYTF TGTGCCAGCTCGTTCGGGACGGGAGTCTATGGCTACACCTTC
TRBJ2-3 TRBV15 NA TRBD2 CATRDRLAGPDTQYF TGTGCCACCCGGGACCGACTAGCGGGTCCAGATACGCAGTATTTT
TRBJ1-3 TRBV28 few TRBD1 CASSSTGVGNTIYF TGTGCCAGCAGTTCGACAGGGGTTGGAAACACCATATATTTT
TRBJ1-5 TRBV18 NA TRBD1 CASSPPSGQEPQHF TGTGCCAGCTCACCACCGTCAGGACAGGAGCCCCAGCATTTT
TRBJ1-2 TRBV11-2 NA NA CASSYRASAAGGYTF TGTGCCAGCAGCTATCGGGCTTCAGCCGCGGGGGGCTACACCTTC
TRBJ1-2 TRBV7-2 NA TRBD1 CASSLERTGTYGYTF TGTGCCAGCAGCTTAGAGAGGACAGGGACTTATGGCTACACCTTC
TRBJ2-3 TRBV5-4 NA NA CASSLSGGGSWDTQYF TGTGCCAGCAGCTTGTCAGGTGGTGGGAGCTGGGATACGCAGTATTTT
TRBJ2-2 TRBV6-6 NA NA CASSYKGASNTGELFF TGTGCCAGCAGTTACAAAGGGGCCTCGAACACCGGGGAGCTGTTTTTT
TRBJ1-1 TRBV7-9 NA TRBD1 CASSYDRVRTEAFF TGTGCCAGCAGCTACGACAGGGTTCGGACTGAAGCTTTCTTT
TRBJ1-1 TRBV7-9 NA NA CACLGRPDDTEAFF TGTGCCTGCCTGGGGCGCCCTGACGACACTGAAGCTTTCTTT
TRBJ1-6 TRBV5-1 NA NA CASSPMGGNSPLHF TGCGCCAGCAGCCCAATGGGGGGTAATTCACCCCTCCACTTT